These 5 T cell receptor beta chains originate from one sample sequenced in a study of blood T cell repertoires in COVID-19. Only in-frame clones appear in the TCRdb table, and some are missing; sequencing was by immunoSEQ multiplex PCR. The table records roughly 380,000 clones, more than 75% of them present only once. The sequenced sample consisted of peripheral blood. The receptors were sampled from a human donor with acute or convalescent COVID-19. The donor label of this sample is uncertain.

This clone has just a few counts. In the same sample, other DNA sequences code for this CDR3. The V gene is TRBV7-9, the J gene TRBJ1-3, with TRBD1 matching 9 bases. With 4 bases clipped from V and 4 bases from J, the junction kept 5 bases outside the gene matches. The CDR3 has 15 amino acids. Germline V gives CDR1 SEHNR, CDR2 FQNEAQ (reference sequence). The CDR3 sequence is CASSSNRGLGNTIYF. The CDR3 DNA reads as TGTGCCAGCAGCTCCAACAGGGGGCTAGGAAACACCATATATTTT.

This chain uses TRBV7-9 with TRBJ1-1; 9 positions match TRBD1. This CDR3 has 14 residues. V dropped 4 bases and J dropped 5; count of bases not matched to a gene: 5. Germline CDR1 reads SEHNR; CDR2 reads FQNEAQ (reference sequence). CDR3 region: CASSSGTGLTEAFF. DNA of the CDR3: TGTGCCAGCAGCTCAGGGACAGGGCTTACTGAAGCTTTCTTT.

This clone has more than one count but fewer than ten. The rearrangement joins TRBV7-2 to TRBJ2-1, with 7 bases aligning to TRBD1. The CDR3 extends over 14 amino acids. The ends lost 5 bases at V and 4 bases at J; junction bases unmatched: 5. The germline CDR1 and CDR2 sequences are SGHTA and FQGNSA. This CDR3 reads CASSKDRTYNEQFF. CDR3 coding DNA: TGTGCCAGCAGCAAGGACAGGACGTACAATGAGCAGTTCTTC.

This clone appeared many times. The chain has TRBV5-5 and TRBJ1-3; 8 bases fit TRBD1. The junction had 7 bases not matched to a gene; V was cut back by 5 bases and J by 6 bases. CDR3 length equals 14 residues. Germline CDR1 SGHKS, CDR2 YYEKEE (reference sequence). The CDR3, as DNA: TGTGCCAGCAGAAGTACAGGGGGGGAAAACACCATATATTTT. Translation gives CASRSTGGENTIYF.

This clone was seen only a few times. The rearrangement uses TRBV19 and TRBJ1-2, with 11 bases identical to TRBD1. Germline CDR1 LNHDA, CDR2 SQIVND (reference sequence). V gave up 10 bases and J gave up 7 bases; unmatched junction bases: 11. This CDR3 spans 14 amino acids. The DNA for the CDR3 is TGTGCCACCTCCCGAGGACAGGGGGCGGGTGGCTACACCTTC. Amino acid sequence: CATSRGQGAGGYTF.